Following are 10 T cell receptor beta chains from one sample sequenced in a study of tumor and adjacent non-tumor tissue in lung cancer. TCRbeta libraries were built with three rounds of nested PCR, modified from ARM-PCR. MiXCR was run by TCRdb on the multiplex PCR reads, yielding one entry per CDR3 protein. This table holds approximately 120,000 distinct CDR3 sequences, about 63% found once. RNA was extracted from bulk tissue without any cell sorting. The normal lung tissue was taken more than 3 cm from the tumor edge. Sequenced input: distant non-tumor lung tissue. The receptor source for this set is a man in his 60s with non-small cell lung cancer.

Only a few counts were recorded for this clonotype. This rearrangement joins TRBV6-5 to TRBJ1-2, with no clear D. The V and J ends lost 2 bases and 5 bases respectively, with 18 bases between them. The germline CDR1 and CDR2 sequences are MNHEY and SVGAGI. This CDR3 has 16 residues. Here the CDR3 reads CASSYGPGAPGYGYTF. CDR3 nucleotides: TGTGCCAGCAGTTACGGGCCAGGAGCTCCTGGTTATGGCTACACCTTC.

The chain is built from TRBV7-2 and TRBJ1-4, with TRBD1 as a possible D gene (5 bases). V lost 2 bases to trimming and J lost 17 bases, with 18 bases between them. This CDR3 is 13 amino acids long. Germline V CDR1 and CDR2: SGHTA, FQGNSA. The CDR3 reads CASSLRWGTSPFF. In DNA, the CDR3 is TGTGCCAGCAGCTTACGTTGGGGGACCTCCCCATTTTTT.

The V gene is TRBV20-1, the J gene TRBJ1-6; the D gene is possibly TRBD1 (5 bases). V lost 0 bases to trimming and J lost 9 bases, with 21 bases between them. CDR3 length equals 17 residues. From germline, CDR1 is DFQATT and CDR2 SNEGSKA (reference sequence). CDR3 DNA: TGCAGTGCTAGAGATAGGCATTTGGCCAGGGAATCTTCACCCCTCCACTTT. Its protein is CSARDRHLARESSPLHF.

Regarding this clonotype: Germline is not matched at one junction end, which may reflect a read error. The rearrangement uses TRBV24-1 and TRBJ2-1; the match to TRBD2 covers 11 bases. The CDR3 totals 18 residues. Germline V gene lookup returns CDR1 KGHDR and CDR2 SFDVKD. The CDR3 protein is CATSDFASGRSSYDEQFF. CDR3 nucleotides: TGTGCCACCAGTGATTTCGCTAGCGGGAGGAGCTCCTACGATGAGCAGTTCTTC.

The chain employs TRBV20-1 and TRBJ2-5; tentatively, D is TRBD2 (7 bases). The CDR3 length is 16 residues. Trimming left V 3 bases short and J 5 bases short, with 22 bases between. Germline CDR1 reads DFQATT; CDR2 reads SNEGSKA (reference sequence). The CDR3 region has the DNA TGCAGTGCTAGGGGGGGGACAATGGGGGCCTCGGAGACCCAGTACTTC. Translating it yields CSARGGTMGASETQYF.

Details on this clonotype: A read error may be the cause here, since a much bigger clone is one base away. In nucleotides, the CDR3 is TGCAGTGCTAGAGTGGATGGAAGCACAGATACGCAGTATTTT. It specifies CSARVDGSTDTQYF. The gene calls are TRBV20-1 and TRBJ2-3, with unresolved D. The CDR3 loop spans 14 amino acids. CDR1 and CDR2 (germline): DFQATT, SNEGSKA (reference sequence). The V end lost 1 base, the J end lost 0 bases, and 8 bases lay between the germline ends.

In its sample, this clonotype was seen a few times. A read error is possible here, since a much larger clone lies one base away. The chain is built from TRBV10-3 and TRBJ1-6, with D uncertain. The CDR3 covers 14 residues. Trimming took off 6 bases at V and 6 bases at J, with 12 bases between the two ends. Per the germline V gene, CDR1 is ENHRY and CDR2 is SYGVKD. The CDR3 loop reads CAISSTRGNSPLHF. CDR3 DNA sequence: TGTGCCATCAGCAGTACGCGAGGTAATTCACCCCTCCACTTT.

In the case of this clonotype: A much more abundant neighbour one base away suggests this may be a read error. The CDR3 protein is CACSETPGLAGDESNEQFF. In DNA form, the CDR3 reads TGTGCCTGCAGTGAAACTCCGGGACTAGCGGGAGACGAATCGAATGAGCAGTTCTTC. This chain connects TRBV30 to TRBJ2-1; 14 bases map to TRBD2. Germline assignment: CDR1 GTSNPN and CDR2 SVGIG (reference sequence). There are 19 residues in the CDR3.

With regard to this clonotype: A clone one base away is much larger, so this may be a read error. The chain links TRBV20-1 to TRBJ1-4, with 12 bases fitting TRBD1. Looked up from germline, CDR1 is DFQATT and CDR2 is SNEGSKA (reference sequence). The CDR3 has 17 amino acids. CDR3 residues: CSADGTGGPWTNEKLSF. As DNA, the CDR3 is TGCAGTGCTGACGGGACAGGGGGCCCTTGGACTAATGAAAAACTGTCTTTT.

The V gene is TRBV11-3, the J gene TRBJ2-5; 7 positions agree with TRBD1. Losses at the gene ends were 5 bases for V and 4 bases for J; bases not matched to a gene: 7. The CDR3 has 14 amino acids. Germline loops: CDR1 SGHNT, CDR2 YENEEA. This CDR3 reads CASSLHRGPETQYF. For the CDR3, the DNA is TGTGCCAGCAGCCTCCACAGGGGCCCAGAGACCCAGTACTTC.